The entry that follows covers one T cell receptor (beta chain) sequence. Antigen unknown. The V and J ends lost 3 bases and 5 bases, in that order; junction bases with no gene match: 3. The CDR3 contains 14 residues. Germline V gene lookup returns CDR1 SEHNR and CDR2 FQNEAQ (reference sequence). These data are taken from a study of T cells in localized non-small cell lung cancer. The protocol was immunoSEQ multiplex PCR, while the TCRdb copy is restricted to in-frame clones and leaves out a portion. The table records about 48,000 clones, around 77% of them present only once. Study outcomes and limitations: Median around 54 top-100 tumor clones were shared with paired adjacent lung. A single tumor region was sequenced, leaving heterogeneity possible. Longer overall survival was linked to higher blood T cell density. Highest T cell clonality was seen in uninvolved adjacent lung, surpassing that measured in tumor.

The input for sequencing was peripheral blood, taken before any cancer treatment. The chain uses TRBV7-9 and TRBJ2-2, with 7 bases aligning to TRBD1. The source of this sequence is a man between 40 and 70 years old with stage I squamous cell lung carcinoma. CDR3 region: CASSFDRVTGELFF. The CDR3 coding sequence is TGTGCCAGCAGCTTCGACAGGGTTACCGGGGAGCTGTTTTTT. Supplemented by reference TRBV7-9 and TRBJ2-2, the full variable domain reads DTGVSQNPRHKITKRGQNVTFRCDPISEHNRLYWYRQTLGQGPEFLTYFQNEAQLEKSRLLSDRFSAERPKGSFSTLEIQRTEQGDSAMYLCASSFDRVTGELFFGEGSRLTVL.